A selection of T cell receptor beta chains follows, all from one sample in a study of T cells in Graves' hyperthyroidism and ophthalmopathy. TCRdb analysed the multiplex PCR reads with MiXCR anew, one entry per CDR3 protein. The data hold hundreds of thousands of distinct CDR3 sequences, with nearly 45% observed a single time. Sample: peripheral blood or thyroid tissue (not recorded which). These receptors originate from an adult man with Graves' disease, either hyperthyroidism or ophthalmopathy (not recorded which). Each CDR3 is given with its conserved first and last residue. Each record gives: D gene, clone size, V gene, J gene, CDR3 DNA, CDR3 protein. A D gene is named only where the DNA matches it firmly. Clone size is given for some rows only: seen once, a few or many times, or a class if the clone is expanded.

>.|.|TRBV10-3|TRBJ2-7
TGTGCCATCAGCAAAGGGGCCTACGAGCAGTACTTC
CAISKGAYEQYF
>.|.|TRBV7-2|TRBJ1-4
TGTGCCAGCTCACCACCGGGGAGCACAACTAATGAAAAACTGTTTTTT
CASSPPGSTTNEKLFF
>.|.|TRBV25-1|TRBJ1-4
TGTGCCAGCAGTGCTAGAGCCATACAGGCCGAATTGGAAAAACTGTTTTTT
CASSARAIQAELEKLFF
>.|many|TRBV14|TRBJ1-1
TGTGCCAGCAGCCAAGACCCGGCGGAGACTGAAGCTTTCTTT
CASSQDPAETEAFF
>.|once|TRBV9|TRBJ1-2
TGTGCCAGCAGCGTAGTGGGGGGCGACTTGGGCGGCTACACCTTC
CASSVVGGDLGGYTF
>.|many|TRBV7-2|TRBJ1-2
TGTGCCAGCAGCTTATTGGAGGGACGAGGCTACACCTTC
CASSLLEGRGYTF
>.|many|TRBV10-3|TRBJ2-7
TGTGCCATCAGTGAACGAGTTTACGAGCAGTACTTC
CAISERVYEQYF
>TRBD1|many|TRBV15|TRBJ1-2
TGTGCCACCAGCCCCAGGGGGAGAAACTATGGCTACACCTTC
CATSPRGRNYGYTF
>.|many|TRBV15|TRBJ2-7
TGTGCCACCAGCAGAGATCAGTACAGGTCCCACGAGCAGTACTTC
CATSRDQYRSHEQYF
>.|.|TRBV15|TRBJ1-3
TGTGCCACCAGCAGAGATCCGGGCTACTCTGGAAACACCATATATTTT
CATSRDPGYSGNTIYF
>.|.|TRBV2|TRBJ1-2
TGTGCCAGCAGCCGGAATGGAGCAGTGAGCGGTGGCTACACCTTC
CASSRNGAVSGGYTF
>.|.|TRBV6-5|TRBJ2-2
TGTGCCAGCAGTGGACATGGTGTGTTCGGGGAGCTGTTTTTT
CASSGHGVFGELFF
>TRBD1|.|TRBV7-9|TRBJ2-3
TGTGCCAGCAGCTTACGACAGGGCGGCACAGATACGCAGTATTTT
CASSLRQGGTDTQYF
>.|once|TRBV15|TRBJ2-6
TGTGCCACCAGCAGAGATAGCTTCTCTGGGGCCAACGTCCTGACTTTC
CATSRDSFSGANVLTF
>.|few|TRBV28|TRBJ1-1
TGTGCCAGCACCACACCGAACACTGAAGCTTTCTTT
CASTTPNTEAFF
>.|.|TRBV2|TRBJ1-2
TGTGCCAGCAGTGAAGGGGCGGGGACGGACTATGGCTACACCTTC
CASSEGAGTDYGYTF
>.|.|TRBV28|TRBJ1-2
TGTGCCAGCAGAACGACAGCCTTCTATGGCTACACCTTC
CASRTTAFYGYTF
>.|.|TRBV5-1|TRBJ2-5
TGCGCCAGCAGCTTGGGGATGCAAGAGACCCAGTACTTC
CASSLGMQETQYF
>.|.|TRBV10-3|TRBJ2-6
TGTGCCATCAGTGAGTACAGCTTGGTGGACCTCAGAGCCTACTCTGGGGCCAGCGTCCTGACTTTC
CAISEYSLVDLRAYSGASVLTF
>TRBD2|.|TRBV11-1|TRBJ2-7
TGTGCCAGCAGTGCTCACCTAGCGGGAGGGCCCTACGAGCAGTACTTC
CASSAHLAGGPYEQYF
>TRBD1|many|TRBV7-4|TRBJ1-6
TGTGCCAGCAGCTTAGGGGGGACAGAGAATTCACCCCTCCACTTT
CASSLGGTENSPLHF
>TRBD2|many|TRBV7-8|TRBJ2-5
TGTGCCAGCAGCCACGGGCTAGCGGAAGAGACCCAGTACTTC
CASSHGLAEETQYF
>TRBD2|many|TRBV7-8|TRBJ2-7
TGTGCCAGCAGCTTACATCCGAGGACTAGCTCAACTGGGGACGAGCAGTACTTC
CASSLHPRTSSTGDEQYF
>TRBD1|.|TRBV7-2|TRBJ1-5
TGTGCCAGCAGCTTAGGTGACAGGGATGGCAATCAGCCCCAGCATTTT
CASSLGDRDGNQPQHF
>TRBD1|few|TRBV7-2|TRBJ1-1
TGTGCCAGCAGCCAACCGACAGGGGGCGGCACTGAAGCTTTCTTT
CASSQPTGGGTEAFF
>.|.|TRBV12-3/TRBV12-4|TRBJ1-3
TGTGCCAGCAGTCCCGTGAGCTCTGGAAACACCATATATTTT
CASSPVSSGNTIYF
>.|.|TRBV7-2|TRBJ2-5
TGTGCCAGCTCACCACCATCAGTGGGGCAAGAGACCCAGTACTTC
CASSPPSVGQETQYF
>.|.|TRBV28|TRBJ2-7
TGTGCCAGCAGCCCTCCTCACAGGGATTTCAGCGAGCAGTACTTC
CASSPPHRDFSEQYF
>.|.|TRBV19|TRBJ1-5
TGTGCCAGTACGACAGGCATTATTAGCAATCAGCCCCAGCATTTT
CASTTGIISNQPQHF
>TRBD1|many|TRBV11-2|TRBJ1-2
TGTGCCAGCAGTATCCGGGACAGGGAACTCACCTTC
CASSIRDRELTF
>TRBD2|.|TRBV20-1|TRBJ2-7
TGCAGTGCTAGAGAGGGAGGGGAAGGCTCCTACGAGCAGTACTTC
CSAREGGEGSYEQYF
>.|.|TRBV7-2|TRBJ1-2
TGTGCCAGCAGCTTAGATTATCCAGAGAGAGACTATGGCTACACCTTC
CASSLDYPERDYGYTF
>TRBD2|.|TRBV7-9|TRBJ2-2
TGTGCCAGCAGCTTGGATCTGGGACTAGCGAAGAACACCGGGGAGCTGTTTTTT
CASSLDLGLAKNTGELFF
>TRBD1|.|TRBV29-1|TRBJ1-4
TGCAGCGTCGACAGGGATGATGAAAAACTGTTTTTT
CSVDRDDEKLFF
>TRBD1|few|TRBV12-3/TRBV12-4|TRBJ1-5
TGTGCCAGCAGTCCCCAGGTTCGGGACAGGGGGAATCAGCCCCAGCATTTT
CASSPQVRDRGNQPQHF
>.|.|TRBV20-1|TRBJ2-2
TGCAGTGCTAGAGTGTCTACGACCGGGGAGCTGTTTTTT
CSARVSTTGELFF
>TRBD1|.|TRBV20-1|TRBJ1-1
TGCAGTGCTGGGACCGGACAGGGCGATACTGAAGCTTTCTTT
CSAGTGQGDTEAFF
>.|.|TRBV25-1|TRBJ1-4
TGTGCCAGCAGTGCTCTTTCGGGGGAAAAACTGTTTTTT
CASSALSGEKLFF
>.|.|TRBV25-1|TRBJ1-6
TGTGCCAGCAGGCCCCGGGAGGGGAATAAATCACCCCTCCACTTT
CASRPREGNKSPLHF
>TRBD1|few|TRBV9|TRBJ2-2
TGTGCCAGCAGCGTAGTAGGCCAGGGGGCCGGCGGGGAGCTGTTTTTT
CASSVVGQGAGGELFF
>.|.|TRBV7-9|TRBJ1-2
TGTGCCAGCAGCCAAGATAAGGGCTACACCTTC
CASSQDKGYTF